This T cell receptor beta chain comes out of a study of vaccination effects on CD4 cells after COVID-19. The germline V and J ends were trimmed by 4 bases and 2 bases, with 8 bases remaining between them. This CDR3 has 13 amino acids. The germline CDR1 and CDR2 sequences are SEHNR and FQNEAQ (reference sequence). This clone was picked up a small number of times. The antigen is undetermined. General observations from the study: Healthy vaccinees showed cross-reactivity with common cold coronaviruses in only 1 of 255 vaccine-induced clones. In the late period after vaccination, infection- and vaccine-induced clones contracted markedly.

TCRdb keeps only in-frame clones here, not all; method: immunoSEQ multiplex PCR. The sample has about 22,000 clones; approximately 70% are singletons. Sequencing in the ViraFEST assay came after antigen-specific CD4+ T cells had been expanded with viral peptide pools, which were used to stimulate PBMC. The culture ran for approximately 10 days, and then CD4+ T cells were isolated. Cultivation was performed at a few million PBMC per well with 8.5 to 10 IU/ml IL-2 and roughly 9.3 ug/ml peptides added. The authors replaced half the medium with IL-2 medium on days 3 and 7. The material sequenced was CD4+ T cells from PBMCs cultured with HCoV-229E spike peptides, taken before COVID-19 vaccination. This TCR was sampled from a human donor who received a COVID-19 vaccine. V gene TRBV7-9 combines with J gene TRBJ1-2; no firm D call. CDR3 in amino acids: CASSSWKNYGYTF. In nucleotides, the CDR3 is TGTGCCAGCAGCTCATGGAAAAACTATGGCTACACCTTC.